This T cell receptor (beta chain) was observed in a study of blood T cell repertoires in COVID-19. Study information: Sample material is recorded as cDNA or gDNA derived from T cells, B-cell-depleted T cells, or PBMCs.

The CDR3 loop spans 14 amino acids. CDR1 and CDR2 from the germline V gene are LNHDA and SQIVND (reference sequence). The V end lost 0 bases, the J end lost 2 bases, and 5 bases lay between the germline ends. TCRdb keeps only in-frame clones here, not all; method: immunoSEQ multiplex PCR. The sample lists tens of thousands of clones, roughly 88% occurring once. The sequenced material came from peripheral blood. The chain recombines TRBV19 with TRBJ1-5; D call uncertain. The source of this sequence is a human donor in a cohort sampled during active COVID-19. CDR3 in DNA: TGTGCCAGTAGTATAGAGGCAGGCAATCAGCCCCAGCATTTT. As protein: CASSIEAGNQPQHF.